This T cell receptor (beta chain) originates from a study of blood T cell repertoires in COVID-19. V shed 1 base, J shed 3 bases, and the junction held 9 bases outside the gene matches. Germline values: CDR1 MNHNS, CDR2 SASEGT. The CDR3 loop spans 16 amino acids. In the original workflow: For nucleated cells, counts were estimated from reference gene primer amplification. TCRdb's copy holds only in-frame clones and misses some; the assay was immunoSEQ multiplex PCR. D and trimming come from the DNA, and the V and J calls and clone size come from that table. The sample records about 200,000 clones, over 60% being singletons.

This chain links TRBV6-1 with TRBJ2-7; TRBD2 matches 7 bases. Sequences were obtained from peripheral blood. The clonotype originates from a woman in her 70s with acute or convalescent COVID-19. CDR3: CASSEGFGLVHYEQYF. The CDR3 DNA sequence: TGTGCCAGCAGTGAAGGATTTGGACTAGTACACTACGAGCAGTACTTC.